This entry is about one T cell receptor (beta chain). This record belongs to a study of blood T cell repertoires in COVID-19. Whole-study context: From T cells, B-cell-depleted T cells, or PBMCs came the material, which was cDNA or gDNA.

Source study methods: Amplifying reference gene primers gave estimates of nucleated cell counts. Here immunoSEQ multiplex PCR was the method, and the copy in TCRdb shows in-frame clones only, minus some. V, J and clone size reflect that table, while D and trimming were determined from the DNA. The top ten clones hold approximately 4% of a sample with around 130,000 clones, 75% to 90% of them seen once. The V and J ends lost 4 bases and 3 bases respectively, with 12 bases between them. Germline V CDR1 and CDR2: LGHDT, YNNKEL (reference sequence). The CDR3 has 14 residues. The chain links TRBV3-1 (or the pseudogene TRBV3-2) to TRBJ1-1; TRBD1 is a possible D gene (5 bases). The sample consisted of peripheral blood. The receptor's source is a human donor in a cohort sampled during active COVID-19. Written as DNA, the CDR3 is TGTGCCAGCAGCCGGCTTCGGGGGGACACTGAAGCTTTCTTT. It is translated as CASSRLRGDTEAFF.